These 20 T cell receptor beta chains originate from one sample sequenced in a study of T cells after yellow fever vaccination. In TCRdb, the 5' RACE reads were re-called with MiXCR into one record per CDR3 protein. Found here are around 530,000 distinct CDR3 sequences, 17% of them singletons; the top ten hold roughly 17%. The sample here was PBMCs, taken 4 to 6 days after the first yellow fever vaccination. The receptors were sampled from a man between 18 and 35 years old who received the YFV17D yellow fever vaccine.

This clonotype showed up many times. The chain links TRBV27 to TRBJ2-5, with D unresolved. Germline values: CDR1 MNHEY, CDR2 SMNVEV (reference sequence). Trimming shortened V by 5 bases and J by 4 bases, and 20 bases separated the two germline ends. The CDR3 extends over 16 amino acids. In nucleotides, the CDR3 is TGTGCCAGCAGTCCGATCACTTTCTCGTTGAGAGAGACCCAGTACTTC. Translation gives CASSPITFSLRETQYF.

V and J are TRBV29-1 and TRBJ1-1; 9 bases agree with TRBD1. This CDR3 spans 13 amino acids. Trimming took 0 bases from V and 6 from J; bases not matched to a gene: 2. Germline V gives CDR1 SQVTM, CDR2 ANQGSEA. CDR3 amino acids: CSVEETGGPEAFF. The DNA for the CDR3 is TGCAGCGTTGAAGAAACAGGGGGCCCTGAAGCTTTCTTT. Supplemented by reference TRBV29-1 and TRBJ1-1, the full variable domain reads SAVISQKPSRDICQRGTSLTIQCQVDSQVTMMFWYRQQPGQSLTLIATANQGSEATYESGFVIDKFPISRPNLTFSTLTVSNMSPEDSSIYLCSVEETGGPEAFFGQGTRLTVV.

This clonotype was picked up a small number of times. This chain joins TRBV19 and TRBJ2-1; 7 nucleotides line up with TRBD1. The CDR3 runs 15 residues. V gave up 9 bases and J gave up 12 bases; unmatched junction bases: 20. Germline loops: CDR1 LNHDA, CDR2 SQIVND (reference sequence). CDR3 coding DNA: TGTGCCAGCCGCCACACAGGGGCGACTTCAATGATGCAGTTCTTC. Residues: CASRHTGATSMMQFF.

This chain links TRBV7-2 with TRBJ2-1, with TRBD1 matching over 12 bases. Germline values: CDR1 SGHTA, CDR2 FQGNSA. V dropped 7 bases and J dropped 8; count of bases not matched to a gene: 12. The CDR3 spans 16 residues. CDR3 region: CASTPLAGTGGHEQFF. CDR3 bases: TGTGCCAGCACTCCACTGGCCGGGACAGGGGGCCATGAGCAGTTCTTC.

This clonotype was recorded a few times. The chain has TRBV5-1 and TRBJ1-2; 7 bases line up with TRBD1. Germline V gives CDR1 SGHRS, CDR2 YFSETQ. The CDR3 totals 14 residues. V lost 4 bases, J lost 8 bases, and 11 bases stayed unmatched. CDR3 residues: CASSPTGAVGGYTF. The CDR3 bases are TGCGCCAGCAGCCCAACAGGGGCAGTAGGAGGCTACACCTTC.

The V and J genes are TRBV15 and TRBJ1-2; no clear D. Germline CDR1 is LNHNV and CDR2 is YYDKDF (reference sequence). The length of the CDR3 is 19 residues. Trimming removed 0 bases at V and 0 bases at J, with 20 bases between. In DNA, the CDR3 is TGTGCCACCAGCAGAGATCCCGGCCGGTATGAGACCGCTAACTATGGCTACACCTTC. Encoded protein: CATSRDPGRYETANYGYTF.

This clonotype showed up just a few times. The chain couples TRBV29-1 to TRBJ1-2; D is possibly TRBD1 (6 bases). This CDR3 spans 12 amino acids. The germline V gene has CDR1 SQVTM and CDR2 ANQGSEA. Trimming left V 2 bases short and J 5 bases short, with 9 bases between. CDR3 residues: CSVERQGYGYTF. The CDR3 nucleotides read TGCAGCGTTGAAAGGCAGGGGTATGGCTACACCTTC.

This clonotype occurred many times. The V call is TRBV5-1, the J call TRBJ2-3, with a weak D call TRBD2 (5 bases). CDR3 length equals 12 residues. The V and J ends lost 7 bases and 1 base respectively, with 7 bases between them. Germline values: CDR1 SGHRS, CDR2 YFSETQ. CDR3 loop: CASGRGTDTQYF. In nucleotides, the CDR3 is TGCGCCAGCGGGCGGGGCACAGATACGCAGTATTTT. Complete variable domain (other parts from reference TRBV5-1 and TRBJ2-3): KAGVTQTPRYLIKTRGQQVTLSCSPISGHRSVSWYQQTPGQGLQFLFEYFSETQRNKGNFPGRFSGRQFSNSRSEMNVSTLELGDSALYLCASGRGTDTQYFGPGTRLTVL.

In its sample, this clonotype was seen a few times. The chain couples TRBV4-3 to TRBJ2-5; D ambiguous. This CDR3 comprises 14 residues. The germline V gene encodes CDR1 LGHNA and CDR2 YSLEER. V was trimmed by 1 base and J by 2 bases, leaving 8 bases between them. For the CDR3, the DNA is TGCGCCAGCAGCCAAGTCGGGCAACAAGAGACCCAGTACTTC. It specifies CASSQVGQQETQYF.

Only a few counts were recorded for this clonotype. The chain carries TRBV7-9 and TRBJ2-5, with D possibly called TRBD1 or TRBD2 (7 bases each). The V and J ends lost 4 bases and 4 bases respectively, with 13 bases between them. This CDR3 spans 14 amino acids. From germline, CDR1 is SEHNR and CDR2 FQNEAQ (reference sequence). In DNA form, the CDR3 reads TGTGCCAGCAGCTCCAGGGGGGGCGGAGAGACCCAGTACTTC. Its protein is CASSSRGGGETQYF.

The chain is built from TRBV12-3 or TRBV12-4 and TRBJ2-7; D is unclear. The ends were cut back, 1 base at V and 7 bases at J, with 8 bases in the middle. CDR3 length: 12 amino acids. The CDR3 DNA is TGTGCCAGCAGTTTAGGCACAGAGGAGCAGTACTTC. It is translated as CASSLGTEEQYF.

This clonotype appeared once. This chain uses TRBV5-5 with TRBJ2-7; D call uncertain. Germline CDR1 reads SGHKS; CDR2 reads YYEKEE (reference sequence). CDR3 length: 11 amino acids. Written as DNA, the CDR3 is TGTGCCAGCAGCCCTCCCCAAGGTCGCCACGTC. Its translation is CASSPPQGRHV.

This sequence joins TRBV28 and TRBJ1-2, with 8 bases fitting TRBD1. The CDR3 extends over 13 amino acids. The germline V gene has CDR1 MDHEN and CDR2 SYDVKM. After removal of 6 bases from V and 7 bases from J, the junction contained 7 bases not matched to a gene. The CDR3 nucleotides are TGTGCCAGCAGGCTTCAGGGGGCCAGTGGCTACACCTTC. It encodes CASRLQGASGYTF.

J is TRBJ2-7 and V is TRBV7-9, with D perhaps being TRBD1 or TRBD2 (5 bases each). Per germline, CDR1 SEHNR and CDR2 FQNEAQ (reference sequence). The V end was cut by 2 bases, the J end by 6 bases, with 11 bases between. The CDR3 totals 13 residues. DNA for the CDR3: TGTGCCAGCAGCTTATGGGGGAGTCGCGAGCAGTACTTC. This codes for CASSLWGSREQYF. Complete variable domain (other parts from reference TRBV7-9 and TRBJ2-7): DTGVSQNPRHKITKRGQNVTFRCDPISEHNRLYWYRQTLGQGPEFLTYFQNEAQLEKSRLLSDRFSAERPKGSFSTLEIQRTEQGDSAMYLCASSLWGSREQYFGPGTRLTVT.

This clonotype was found a few times. V and J are TRBV12-3 or TRBV12-4 and TRBJ2-1; D is undetermined. V was clipped by 1 base and J by 7 bases, with 11 bases between them. The CDR3 extends over 14 amino acids. CDR3 sequence: CASSLGGRRNEQFF. The CDR3 coding sequence is TGTGCCAGCAGTTTAGGGGGTAGGCGGAATGAGCAGTTCTTC.

This clonotype has a handful of counts. V usage is TRBV5-1 and J usage is TRBJ2-3; D uncertain. Germline loops: CDR1 SGHRS, CDR2 YFSETQ. V lost 1 base to trimming and J lost 5 bases, with 8 bases between them. The CDR3 runs 13 residues. CDR3 nucleotides: TGCGCCAGCAGCTTGCACGGAAGAGATACGCAGTATTTT. It is translated as CASSLHGRDTQYF.

This clonotype has more than one count but fewer than ten. The V call is TRBV6-1, the J call TRBJ2-5; D ambiguous. The germline V gene encodes CDR1 MNHNS and CDR2 SASEGT. V dropped 1 base and J dropped 5 bases, with 8 bases sitting between them. The CDR3 spans 13 residues. The CDR3 DNA sequence: TGTGCCAGCAGTGAAGGCGACCTGGAGACCCAGTACTTC. Amino acids: CASSEGDLETQYF.

A few counts support this clonotype. The rearrangement uses TRBV27 and TRBJ2-2, with 7 bases aligning to TRBD1. Germline CDR1 is MNHEY and CDR2 is SMNVEV (reference sequence). There are 14 residues in the CDR3. Trimming cost V 5 bases and J 5 bases; bases outside gene matches: 5. CDR3 sequence: CASSRRQGTGELFF. CDR3 coding DNA: TGTGCCAGCAGTAGACGACAGGGTACCGGGGAGCTGTTTTTT.

This clonotype was counted a few times. This chain links TRBV29-1 with TRBJ1-3, with 8 bases identical to TRBD1. Germline V gene lookup returns CDR1 SQVTM and CDR2 ANQGSEA. V was pared by 4 bases and J by 4 bases, with 3 bases of the junction left unmatched. The CDR3 runs 13 residues. CDR3 in amino acids: CSVGTGLGNTIYF. The CDR3 nucleotides are TGCAGCGTTGGGACAGGGCTAGGAAACACCATATATTTT. The variable domain in full, completed from reference TRBV29-1 and TRBJ1-3, reads SAVISQKPSRDICQRGTSLTIQCQVDSQVTMMFWYRQQPGQSLTLIATANQGSEATYESGFVIDKFPISRPNLTFSTLTVSNMSPEDSSIYLCSVGTGLGNTIYFGEGSWLTVV.

This clonotype was seen a handful of times. The chain links TRBV3-1 to TRBJ2-3; 8 bases align to TRBD1. In germline, CDR1 is LGHDT, CDR2 YNNKEL (reference sequence). V lost 5 bases and J lost 4; bases outside the gene matches: 8. The CDR3 length is 15 residues. Here the CDR3 DNA reads TGTGCCAGCAGCGGGTGGGACAGGAAATCAGATACGCAGTATTTT. This codes for CASSGWDRKSDTQYF.